This passage covers 3 T cell receptor beta chains from one sample sequenced in a study of T-cell memory formation after mild COVID-19. MiXCR, applied by TCRdb to the 5' RACE reads, yields one record per CDR3 protein. The sample has 300,000 to 400,000 distinct CDR3 sequences; about an eighth are singletons. What was sequenced was PBMCs or a T cell subset sorted from them (not recorded which). The receptors derive from a man between 18 and 35 years old who had mild COVID-19 (a few samples of this study predate the infection). Cell type and time point are not known.

The rearrangement uses TRBV4-3 and TRBJ2-7, with a possible D match to TRBD2 (6 bases). The CDR3 has 14 residues. CDR1 is LGHNA, CDR2 YSLEER, per germline. Trimming removed 6 bases from V and 0 bases from J, with 12 bases in between. CDR3 sequence (DNA): TGCGCCAGCAGTGGGGGGACCGGCTCCTACGAGCAGTACTTC. Translation: CASSGGTGSYEQYF.

The sample holds a few counts of this clonotype. The rearrangement links TRBV19 to TRBJ1-4; the D is unclear. The germline V gene encodes CDR1 LNHDA and CDR2 SQIVND (reference sequence). Trimming stripped 8 bases from V and 3 bases from J, with 13 bases between. The CDR3 contains 14 residues. The CDR3 region is CASAPLAANEKLFF. CDR3 sequence (DNA): TGTGCCAGTGCCCCTCTCGCGGCTAATGAAAAACTGTTTTTT.

V and J are TRBV7-2 and TRBJ1-5; D not resolved. Trimming stripped 1 base from V and 1 base from J, with 8 bases between. CDR1 is SGHTA, CDR2 FQGNSA, per germline. The CDR3 has 15 residues. In DNA, the CDR3 is TGTGCCAGCAGCTTAGTTTCCGTCAGCAATCAGCCCCAGCATTTT. It codes for CASSLVSVSNQPQHF.